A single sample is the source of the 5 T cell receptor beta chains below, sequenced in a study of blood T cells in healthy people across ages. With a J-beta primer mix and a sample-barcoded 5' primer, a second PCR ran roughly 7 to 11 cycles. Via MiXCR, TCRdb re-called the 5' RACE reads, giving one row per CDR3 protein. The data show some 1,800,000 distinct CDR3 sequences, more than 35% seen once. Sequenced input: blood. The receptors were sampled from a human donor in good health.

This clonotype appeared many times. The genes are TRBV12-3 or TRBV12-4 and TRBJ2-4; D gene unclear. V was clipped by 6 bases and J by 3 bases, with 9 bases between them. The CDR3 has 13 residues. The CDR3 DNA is TGTGCCAGCAGACCTGACCTCAAAAACATTCAGTACTTC. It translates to CASRPDLKNIQYF.

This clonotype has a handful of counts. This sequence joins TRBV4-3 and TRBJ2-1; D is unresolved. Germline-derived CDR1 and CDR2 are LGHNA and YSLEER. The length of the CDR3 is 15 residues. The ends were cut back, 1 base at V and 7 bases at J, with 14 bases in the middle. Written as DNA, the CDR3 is TGCGCCAGCAGCCAAGGAAGCTTCCGGGCGAATGAGCAGTTCTTC. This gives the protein CASSQGSFRANEQFF.

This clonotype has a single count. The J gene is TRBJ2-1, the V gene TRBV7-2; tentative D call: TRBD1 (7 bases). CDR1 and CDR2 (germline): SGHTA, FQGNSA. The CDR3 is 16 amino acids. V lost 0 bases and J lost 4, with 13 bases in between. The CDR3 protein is CASSLAGGTVYNEQFF. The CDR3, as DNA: TGTGCCAGCAGCTTAGCAGGGGGGACAGTTTACAATGAGCAGTTCTTC.

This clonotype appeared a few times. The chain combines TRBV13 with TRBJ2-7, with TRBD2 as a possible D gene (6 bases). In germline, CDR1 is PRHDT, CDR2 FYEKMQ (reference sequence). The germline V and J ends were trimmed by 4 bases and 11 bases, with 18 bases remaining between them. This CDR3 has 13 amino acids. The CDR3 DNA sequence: TGTGCCAGCAGCTCGGGCCCAAGCGGGTTCGAGTACTTC. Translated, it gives CASSSGPSGFEYF.

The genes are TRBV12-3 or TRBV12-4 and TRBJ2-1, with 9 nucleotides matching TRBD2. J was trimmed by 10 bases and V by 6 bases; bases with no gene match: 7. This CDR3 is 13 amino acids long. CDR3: CASSSGLAIEQFF. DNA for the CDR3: TGTGCCAGCAGCTCGGGACTAGCAATCGAGCAGTTCTTC.